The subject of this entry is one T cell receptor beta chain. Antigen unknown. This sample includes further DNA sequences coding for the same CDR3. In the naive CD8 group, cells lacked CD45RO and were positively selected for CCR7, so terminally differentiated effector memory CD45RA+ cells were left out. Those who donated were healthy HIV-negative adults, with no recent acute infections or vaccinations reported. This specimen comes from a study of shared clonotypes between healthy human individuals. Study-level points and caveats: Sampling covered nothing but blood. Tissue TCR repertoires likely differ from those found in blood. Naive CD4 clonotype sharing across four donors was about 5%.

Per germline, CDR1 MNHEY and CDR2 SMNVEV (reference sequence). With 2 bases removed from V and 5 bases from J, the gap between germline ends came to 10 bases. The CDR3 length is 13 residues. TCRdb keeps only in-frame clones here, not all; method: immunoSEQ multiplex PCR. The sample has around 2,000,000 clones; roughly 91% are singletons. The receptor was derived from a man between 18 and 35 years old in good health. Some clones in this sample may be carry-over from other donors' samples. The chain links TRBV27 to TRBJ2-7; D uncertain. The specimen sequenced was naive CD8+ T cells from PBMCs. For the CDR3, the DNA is TGTGCCAGCAGTTTAAGGGTGGGGAACGAGCAGTACTTC. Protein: CASSLRVGNEQYF.